A selection of T cell receptor beta chains follows, all from one sample in a study of blood T cell repertoires in COVID-19. Libraries were prepared by immunoSEQ multiplex PCR; TCRdb keeps only in-frame clonotypes and omits some of them. The sample lists just over 200,000 clones; just over 85% were seen once. Material for sequencing was peripheral blood. Receptors originate from an elderly man with acute or convalescent COVID-19. CDR3s include the opening cysteine and the closing phenylalanine or tryptophan. D genes are given only for firm matches. Size is omitted from some rows. Given values are once, few, many or a class for expanded clones.

cdr3_nt: TGTGCCACCAGCAGTGAGGGACTAGCGGTGACAGATACGCAGTATTTT
cdr3_aa: CATSSEGLAVTDTQYF
clone_size: NA
j_call: TRBJ2-3
v_call: TRBV15
d_call: TRBD2

cdr3_nt: TGTGCCAGCAGCTCAACGGGGACCTACGAGCAGTACTTC
cdr3_aa: CASSSTGTYEQYF
clone_size: NA
j_call: TRBJ2-7
v_call: TRBV11-2
d_call: NA

cdr3_nt: TGTGCCAGCAGTGATGCCGACAGGGAAGAGACCCAGTACTTC
cdr3_aa: CASSDADREETQYF
clone_size: NA
j_call: TRBJ2-5
v_call: TRBV6-1
d_call: TRBD1

cdr3_nt: TGCAGCTCCCGCTGGCCGGGACAACAGAAGTCCCAGCATTTT
cdr3_aa: CSSRWPGQQKSQHF
clone_size: NA
j_call: TRBJ1-5
v_call: TRBV29-1
d_call: NA

cdr3_nt: TGTGCCAGCAGCCAAGTAGGTGGACAGGGCGGGCACATTCAGTACTTC
cdr3_aa: CASSQVGGQGGHIQYF
clone_size: NA
j_call: TRBJ2-4
v_call: TRBV3-1/TRBV3-2
d_call: TRBD1

cdr3_nt: TGTGCCAGCAGCCAAGATTCGGGACAGGGACTCTACACCTTC
cdr3_aa: CASSQDSGQGLYTF
clone_size: NA
j_call: TRBJ1-2
v_call: TRBV4-2
d_call: TRBD1

cdr3_nt: TGTGCCAGCAGCCAAGATGCGGGAGGGGGGAATGGGGAGCTGTTTTTT
cdr3_aa: CASSQDAGGGNGELFF
clone_size: once
j_call: TRBJ2-2
v_call: TRBV4-2
d_call: TRBD2

cdr3_nt: TGTGCCAGCAGTAGGGACCTAGCGGTTGAGCAGTTCTTC
cdr3_aa: CASSRDLAVEQFF
clone_size: NA
j_call: TRBJ2-1
v_call: TRBV12-3/TRBV12-4
d_call: TRBD2

cdr3_nt: TGCGCCAGCAGCCAGGTCCGGGACAGGGGCGGGAGCTCCTACAATGAGCAGTTCTTC
cdr3_aa: CASSQVRDRGGSSYNEQFF
clone_size: NA
j_call: TRBJ2-1
v_call: TRBV4-3
d_call: TRBD1

cdr3_nt: TGTGCCAGCAGGGGGATTAGGGCGGGAACTAGCACAGATACGCAGTATTTT
cdr3_aa: CASRGIRAGTSTDTQYF
clone_size: NA
j_call: TRBJ2-3
v_call: TRBV7-8
d_call: NA

cdr3_nt: TGTGCCAGCAGTGTCACGGGAAACTATGGCTACACCTTC
cdr3_aa: CASSVTGNYGYTF
clone_size: once
j_call: TRBJ1-2
v_call: TRBV28
d_call: NA

cdr3_nt: TGTGCCAGCTCACCTCCAGGGGAAGATACGCAGTATTTT
cdr3_aa: CASSPPGEDTQYF
clone_size: NA
j_call: TRBJ2-3
v_call: TRBV18
d_call: NA

cdr3_nt: TGCGCCAGCAGCCCGGGGGTGGGGCGGGGCTCCTCGCTGGAGCAGTTCTTC
cdr3_aa: CASSPGVGRGSSLEQFF
clone_size: NA
j_call: TRBJ2-1
v_call: TRBV4-1
d_call: NA

cdr3_nt: TGTGCCAGCAGCCTGGGACTAGCGGGAGGGCCAGCCGGGGAGCTGTTTTTT
cdr3_aa: CASSLGLAGGPAGELFF
clone_size: NA
j_call: TRBJ2-2
v_call: TRBV7-3
d_call: TRBD2

cdr3_nt: TGTGCCAGCAGCGTAGTGTCGGCGGCAGATACGCAGTATTTT
cdr3_aa: CASSVVSAADTQYF
clone_size: NA
j_call: TRBJ2-3
v_call: TRBV9
d_call: NA

cdr3_nt: TGTGCCACTAGCGACATGCGCTCTGGAAACACCATATATTTT
cdr3_aa: CATSDMRSGNTIYF
clone_size: once
j_call: TRBJ1-3
v_call: TRBV15
d_call: NA

cdr3_nt: TGTGCCAGCATGGGGACTCAGTACCAAGAGACCCAGTACTTC
cdr3_aa: CASMGTQYQETQYF
clone_size: NA
j_call: TRBJ2-5
v_call: TRBV2
d_call: NA

cdr3_nt: TGTGCCAGTAGTGCCCCGGTGCAGCCCCAGCATTTT
cdr3_aa: CASSAPVQPQHF
clone_size: NA
j_call: TRBJ1-5
v_call: TRBV19
d_call: NA

cdr3_nt: TGTGCCAGCAGTTACGGGACAAGGTATGGCTACACCTTC
cdr3_aa: CASSYGTRYGYTF
clone_size: NA
j_call: TRBJ1-2
v_call: TRBV6-2/TRBV6-3
d_call: NA

cdr3_nt: TGTGCCAGCAGCCGAGGAGTCCTCCGGTCGGGCTACAATGAGCAGTTCTTC
cdr3_aa: CASSRGVLRSGYNEQFF
clone_size: NA
j_call: TRBJ2-1
v_call: TRBV7-8
d_call: NA

cdr3_nt: TGTGCCAGCAGCATGCTCCCGGGACAGGGCTATGGCTACACCTTC
cdr3_aa: CASSMLPGQGYGYTF
clone_size: NA
j_call: TRBJ1-2
v_call: TRBV7-2
d_call: TRBD1

cdr3_nt: TGCAGCGTTGAATCCAGGGGGCGCCCCGGGGAGCTGTTTTTT
cdr3_aa: CSVESRGRPGELFF
clone_size: NA
j_call: TRBJ2-2
v_call: TRBV29-1
d_call: TRBD1

cdr3_nt: TGTGCCAGCAGCGTAGGGACAGGGCTTCAGCCCCAGCATTTT
cdr3_aa: CASSVGTGLQPQHF
clone_size: NA
j_call: TRBJ1-5
v_call: TRBV7-2
d_call: TRBD1

cdr3_nt: TGTGCCAGCAGTTTACAGGGACAGGGAACCAGGCAGTATTTT
cdr3_aa: CASSLQGQGTRQYF
clone_size: NA
j_call: TRBJ2-3
v_call: TRBV27
d_call: TRBD1